A selection of T cell receptor beta chains follows, all from one sample in a study of cytomegalovirus exposure and HLA in healthy donors. The assay was immunoSEQ multiplex PCR, and TCRdb's table has in-frame clones only and misses some. This sample has 40,000 to 55,000 clones, with 75% to 80% found just once. The sample taken for sequencing was PBMCs. The source of these receptors is a woman in her thirties or forties in good health and CMV-seropositive. Each CDR3 is given with its conserved first and last residue.

TRBV11-2 CASSLEGGAYNEQFF
TRBV7-3 CASSLGGHITDTQYF
TRBV29-1 CSVGADTEAFF
TRBV6-5 CASSYTHRDNEQFF
TRBV7-2 CASSTRTGEGQPQHF
TRBV7-2 CASSKRTTYEQYF
TRBV10-3 CAISRPGESYEQYF
TRBV7-2 CASSSASGVTDTQYF
TRBV27 CASSIDRAGRQPQHF
TRBV7-8 CASSGLLSETGELFF
TRBV4-1 CASSLGTANEKLFF
TRBV4-3 CASSQDDRGNTEAFF
TRBV6-5 CASPQGNSNQPQHF
TRBV6-5 CASSYRNLAGTYEQYF
TRBV6-1 CASSENRYTEAFF
TRBV7-9 CASSLATQVSRGYTF
TRBV2 CASSEDGAYNEQFF
TRBV6-5 CASSSVIQGKAFF